The rows below give T cell receptor beta chains drawn from one sample of a study of blood T cell repertoires in COVID-19. Some clones are missing from TCRdb's copy, which holds only in-frame ones; the method was immunoSEQ multiplex PCR. The profile shows over 90,000 clones, roughly 80% of them singletons. The sample taken for sequencing was peripheral blood. The receptors come from a man in his sixties with acute or convalescent COVID-19. The CDR3 runs from the conserved cysteine through the conserved F or W. D genes are given only for firm matches.

>TRBJ1-1|TRBV10-1|TRBD1
CASSPRQGRNTEAFF
>TRBJ2-1|TRBV9|NA
CASSVQGLTYNEQFF
>TRBJ1-4|TRBV5-8|NA
CASREGEKLFF
>TRBJ2-7|TRBV10-2|NA
CASRADSSYEQYF
>TRBJ2-3|TRBV12-3/TRBV12-4|TRBD2
CASVGGFTDTQYF
>TRBJ1-6|TRBV7-2|TRBD1
CASSPETGNSPLHF
>TRBJ1-2|TRBV7-3|TRBD1
CASSLDSGQGYYGYTF
>TRBJ1-5|TRBV6-1|TRBD1
CASSTGDQPQHF
>TRBJ1-1|TRBV5-4|TRBD1
CASSLSGTGNTEAFF
>TRBJ2-7|TRBV18|NA
CASSRLGDEQYF
>TRBJ2-7|TRBV3-1/TRBV3-2|TRBD1
CASSQGQGAPLISYEQYF
>TRBJ2-2|TRBV3-1/TRBV3-2|NA
CASALSSSGELFF
>TRBJ1-6|TRBV11-1|NA
CASSLVQPNSPLHF
>TRBJ2-7|TRBV10-3|TRBD1
CAISESGRNRGAYEQYF
>TRBJ1-2|TRBV29-1|NA
CSVQGRGGGYTF
>TRBJ2-7|TRBV2|TRBD1
CASRRTGITYEQYF
>TRBJ2-1|TRBV5-4|NA
CASMQGYNEQFF
>TRBJ2-7|TRBV6-5|TRBD2
CASSYSAGGGTYEQYF
>TRBJ2-2|TRBV19|TRBD2
CASNPSGSPGELFF
>TRBJ2-5|TRBV7-6|NA
CASSPQTEQETQYF
>TRBJ2-7|TRBV5-5|NA
CASSLDYRTELEQYF
>TRBJ2-5|TRBV30|TRBD2
CAWSVQAGGPKTQYF
>TRBJ1-5|TRBV19|TRBD1
CASSVRQGLNQPQHF
>TRBJ1-1|TRBV19|TRBD1
CASSIDGRGRDGNTEAFF
>TRBJ2-7|TRBV28|TRBD2
CASRRPGLAKGYEQYF
>TRBJ2-1|TRBV10-2|NA
CASSESWLWSYNEQFF
>TRBJ1-6|TRBV21-1|NA
CASSKVVWGHRGQHNSPLHF
>TRBJ2-1|TRBV7-2|TRBD2
CASTTGGDFGEQFF
>TRBJ1-6|TRBV3-1/TRBV3-2|NA
CASSLDSGNSPLHF
>TRBJ1-6|TRBV30|TRBD1
CAWSTGAWGNSPLHF
>TRBJ2-1|TRBV4-3|TRBD1
CASSQDRGQGGYNEQFF
>TRBJ1-5|TRBV2|NA
CASSGSGVNQPQHF
>TRBJ2-1|TRBV7-8|TRBD1
CASSLGGTVWFF
>TRBJ2-1|TRBV9|TRBD2
CASSVVLAGGGEQFF
>TRBJ1-1|TRBV27|NA
CASNIGRVRPFF
>TRBJ2-5|TRBV4-2|TRBD1
CASSQDVGTGVVGTQYF
>TRBJ1-5|TRBV11-2|TRBD1
CASSWTGNQPQHF
>TRBJ2-5|TRBV6-2/TRBV6-3|NA
CASSPGGLKETQYF
>TRBJ2-3|TRBV12-5|NA
CASGWGPRDTQYF
>TRBJ2-5|TRBV28|TRBD1
CASSLLSGTGVRTQYF
>TRBJ1-2|TRBV6-2/TRBV6-3|NA
CASSLDSGYGYTF
>TRBJ1-2|TRBV19|NA
CASSHLETYGYTF
>TRBJ2-1|TRBV2|NA
CASSAPPRPSSYNEQFF
>TRBJ2-2|TRBV25-1|TRBD2
CASRGGRDTGELFF